The 7 T cell receptor beta chains presented below share a single source sample, sequenced in a study of cytomegalovirus exposure and HLA in healthy donors. The PCR ran on 60 Vbeta and 13 Jbeta primers. The table came from immunoSEQ multiplex PCR; TCRdb's copy has only in-frame clones and leaves some out. The sample lists 90,000 to 120,000 clones; approximately 70% were seen once. The specimen was PBMCs. The receptors stem from a woman aged 18 to 35 in good health and CMV-seropositive.

The CDR3 region is CASSVGLAATYEQYF. CDR3 nucleotides: TGTGCCAGCAGCGTAGGGCTAGCGGCAACCTACGAGCAGTACTTC. The chain carries TRBV9 and TRBJ2-7; 7 bases are shared with TRBD2. Germline V gene lookup returns CDR1 SGDLS and CDR2 YYNGEE. V was pared by 0 bases and J by 2 bases, with 5 bases of the junction left unmatched. The length of the CDR3 is 15 residues.

This clone showed up just once. The gene calls are TRBV12-5 and TRBJ1-5, with D unresolved. This CDR3 spans 15 amino acids. Germline V gives CDR1 LGHNT, CDR2 FRNRAP. V gave up 7 bases and J gave up 2 bases, with 15 bases separating them. CDR3 coding DNA: TGTGCTAGTGACCCCCCCCCACATGGCAATCAGCCCCAGCATTTT. This gives the protein CASDPPPHGNQPQHF.

This clone showed up just once. The chain links TRBV2 to TRBJ2-7; 11 positions match TRBD2. CDR3 length: 15 amino acids. V lost 4 bases to trimming and J lost 6 bases; unmatched junction nucleotides: 8. Germline CDR1 is SNHLY and CDR2 is FYNNEI. The CDR3 sequence: CASSGITSGSLEQYF. DNA for the CDR3: TGTGCCAGCAGTGGAATCACTAGCGGGAGTCTCGAGCAGTACTTC.

The chain couples TRBV5-1 to TRBJ2-1, with 9 nucleotides matching TRBD2. The CDR3 loop spans 14 amino acids. Germline V lookup: CDR1 SGHRS, CDR2 YFSETQ. The ends lost 7 bases at V and 7 bases at J; junction bases unmatched: 9. The CDR3 loop reads CASSSRTSANEQFF. The CDR3 coding sequence is TGCGCCAGCTCATCGAGGACTAGCGCAAATGAGCAGTTCTTC.

The chain joins TRBV30 to TRBJ1-2; maybe TRBD1 (6 bases). Germline-derived CDR1 and CDR2 are GTSNPN and SVGIG (reference sequence). The germline V and J ends were trimmed by 2 bases and 7 bases, with 11 bases remaining between them. The CDR3 contains 12 residues. The CDR3 protein is CAWSIQGSGYTF. For the CDR3, the DNA is TGTGCCTGGAGTATACAGGGATCTGGCTACACCTTC.

The rearrangement links TRBV4-1 to TRBJ2-1, with D maybe TRBD2 (5 bases). Trimming left V 5 bases short and J 6 bases short, with 17 bases between. In germline, CDR1 is MGHRA, CDR2 YSYEKL. The CDR3 is 15 amino acids. In DNA, the CDR3 is TGCGCCAGCAGCGACTATGTGGTGGGGTCCAATGAGCAGTTCTTC. This gives the protein CASSDYVVGSNEQFF.

This chain links TRBV5-4 with TRBJ2-5, with D unclear. Trimming left V 0 bases short and J 2 bases short, with 11 bases between. The CDR3 has 15 residues. Germline V CDR1 and CDR2: SGHNT, YYREEE (reference sequence). CDR3: CASSLVTNTQETQYF. The CDR3 nucleotides read TGTGCCAGCAGCTTGGTGACAAATACTCAAGAGACCCAGTACTTC.